This T cell receptor (beta chain) was found in a study of blood T cell repertoires in COVID-19. For the study at large: Spain, Italy and the United States supplied samples that represented acute and convalescent COVID-19.

Sequenced by immunoSEQ multiplex PCR; TCRdb stores in-frame clones only, minus some. The table has about 48,000 clones, 65% to 90% seen once. The specimen sequenced was peripheral blood. The origin of this receptor is a woman aged 80 or over with acute or convalescent COVID-19.

The CDR3 DNA sequence: TGTGCTAGTGGTTTGGTCATGGGGCGGAGAACTGAAGCTTTCTTT. It encodes CASGLVMGRRTEAFF. V and J are TRBV12-5 and TRBJ1-1, with D tentatively TRBD1 (5 bases). Per germline, CDR1 LGHNT and CDR2 FRNRAP. The CDR3 runs 15 residues. Trimming left V 0 bases short and J 5 bases short, with 13 bases between. Full variable domain (remainder filled in from reference TRBV12-5 and TRBJ1-1): DARVTQTPRHKVTEMGQEVTMRCQPILGHNTVFWYRQTMMQGLELLAYFRNRAPLDDSGMPKDRFSAEMPDATLATLKIQPSEPRDSAVYFCASGLVMGRRTEAFFGQGTRLTVV.